What follows describes a single T cell receptor (beta chain). The antigen is undetermined. The sample carries other DNA sequences with the same CDR3. This specimen comes from a study of cytomegalovirus exposure and HLA in healthy donors. Study as a whole: Of several hundred genotyped donors, around 86% grouped in the Caucasian-associated ancestry cluster. The study's findings and limits: A list of approximately 150 TCR beta chains associated with cytomegalovirus was given. A likely sequencing artifact accounted for one observed cluster of highly shared sequence variants.

In the PCR, 60 Vbeta and 13 Jbeta primers were used. The assay was immunoSEQ multiplex PCR, and TCRdb's table has in-frame clones only and misses some. The top ten hold roughly 4% of the sample, which has approximately 140,000 clones, 76% seen once. Per germline, CDR1 SGHNT and CDR2 YENEEA. Losses at the gene ends were 3 bases for V and 0 bases for J; bases not matched to a gene: 0. The CDR3 consists of 14 residues. The J gene is TRBJ1-1, the V gene TRBV11-3; TRBD1 matches 8 bases. The specimen sequenced was PBMCs. The receptor's source is a man between 18 and 35 years old in good health and CMV-seronegative. The CDR3 DNA sequence: TGTGCCAGCAGCTTGACAGGGGTGAACACTGAAGCTTTCTTT. Protein product: CASSLTGVNTEAFF.